The source of this TCR beta chain is a study of beta chain features in type 1 diabetes. Across the whole study: The patients were much like the healthy donors in age, gender and cell yields. Researchers looked at about 110 million sorted cells across all samples. Study-wide points: Junctions at VDJ sites from type 1 diabetes patients had fewer insertions and more deletions.

The whole isolated RNA underwent reverse transcription, so sequencing captured expressed TCRB transcripts. The table came from immunoSEQ multiplex PCR; TCRdb's copy has only in-frame clones and leaves some out. The sample lists almost 350,000 clones, roughly 8% occurring once. Germline trimming cut 5 bases from V and 2 bases from J; bases unmatched to any gene: 9. The CDR3 totals 15 residues. The V gene's germline CDR1 is SEHNR and CDR2 FQNEAQ (reference sequence). This clone turned up a few times. Its antigen is as yet unknown. A sort by CD45RO/CCR7/CD25/CD127/CD95/CD27 yielded CD4+ naive, central memory, regulatory and stem cell-like memory cells.

V and J are TRBV7-9 and TRBJ2-7, with 7 bases matching TRBD1. This clonotype was obtained from a woman aged 18-29 years in good health. What was sequenced was central memory CD4+ T cells from blood. The CDR3 DNA sequence: TGTGCCAGCAGCCTATTTGGGACAGCTACCTACGAGCAGTACTTC. Its translation: CASSLFGTATYEQYF.